This TCR beta chain was identified in a study of cytomegalovirus exposure and HLA in healthy donors. The PCR contained 60 Vbeta and 13 Jbeta primers. Assay: immunoSEQ multiplex PCR; the TCRdb copy retains only in-frame clones and omits some. This listing includes fewer than 100,000 clones. Trimming removed 4 bases from V and 2 bases from J, with 16 bases in between. CDR1 is GTSNPN and CDR2 is SVGIG in the germline V gene (reference sequence). There are 15 residues in the CDR3. The rearrangement links TRBV30 to TRBJ2-3; no definite D call. The sample comprised PBMCs. The TCR comes from a man in his fifties or sixties in good health and CMV-seronegative. The CDR3 DNA follows: TGTGCCTGGAACCCGCTAGGCCTCGCCACAGATACGCAGTATTTT. Its protein is CAWNPLGLATDTQYF.